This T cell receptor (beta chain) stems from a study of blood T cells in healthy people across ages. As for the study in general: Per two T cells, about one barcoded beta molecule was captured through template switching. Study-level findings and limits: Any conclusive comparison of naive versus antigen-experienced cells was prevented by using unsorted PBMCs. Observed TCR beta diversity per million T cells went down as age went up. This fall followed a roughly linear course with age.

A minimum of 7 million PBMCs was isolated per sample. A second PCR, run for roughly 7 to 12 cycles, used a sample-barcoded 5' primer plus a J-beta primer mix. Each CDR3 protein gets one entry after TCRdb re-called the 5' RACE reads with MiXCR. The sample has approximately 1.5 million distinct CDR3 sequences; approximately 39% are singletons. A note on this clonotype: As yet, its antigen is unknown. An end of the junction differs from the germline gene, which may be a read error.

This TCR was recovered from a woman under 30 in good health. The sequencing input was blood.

The CDR3: CASSLVHNTGANVLSF. CDR3 bases: TGTGCCAGCAGCTTAGTACACAATACTGGGGCCAACGTCTTGTCTTTC. This chain links TRBV7-9 with TRBJ2-6, with D possibly matching TRBD1 (5 bases). This CDR3 region has 16 residues. Looked up from germline, CDR1 is SEHNR and CDR2 is FQNEAQ (reference sequence).